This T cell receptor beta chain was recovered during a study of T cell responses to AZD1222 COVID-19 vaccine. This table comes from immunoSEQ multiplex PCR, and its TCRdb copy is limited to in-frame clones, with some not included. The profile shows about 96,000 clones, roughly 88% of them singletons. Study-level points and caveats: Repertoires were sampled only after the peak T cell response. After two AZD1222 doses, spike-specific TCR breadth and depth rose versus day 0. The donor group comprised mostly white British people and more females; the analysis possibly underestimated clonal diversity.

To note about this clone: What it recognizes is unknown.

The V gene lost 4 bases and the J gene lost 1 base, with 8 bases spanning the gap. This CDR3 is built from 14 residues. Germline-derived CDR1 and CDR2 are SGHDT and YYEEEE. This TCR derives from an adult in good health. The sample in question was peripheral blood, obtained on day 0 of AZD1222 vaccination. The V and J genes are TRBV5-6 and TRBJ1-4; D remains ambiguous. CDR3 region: CASSQELTNEKLFF. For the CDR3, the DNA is TGTGCCAGCAGCCAAGAGTTAACTAATGAAAAACTGTTTTTT.